This T cell receptor (beta chain) was identified in a study of shared clonotypes between healthy human individuals. Germline CDR1 MNHEY, CDR2 SMNVEV (reference sequence). J gave up 7 bases and V 5 bases, and 6 bases lay outside the gene matches. This CDR3 has 13 residues. The input for sorted-subset replicate PCRs was about 200 ng DNA, around 27,000 T cell genomes. In the authors' workflow: Junction-only sequences without quality scores came from ImmunoSEQ, so filtering differed. The table came from immunoSEQ multiplex PCR; TCRdb's copy has only in-frame clones and leaves some out. V, J and clone size derive from that table, while D and trimming were established from the DNA sequence. The table records about 2,200,000 clones, approximately 94% of them present only once. This clone was seen only a few times. Its antigen remains unidentified. CD45RO-negative, CCR7-selected cells formed the naive CD8 fraction, which excluded terminally differentiated effector memory CD45RA+ cells.

Notes on the study in general: Rarefaction gave evidence that sorted-subset sequencing remained incomplete despite large depth. Shared across several donors were around 5% of the naive CD4 clonotypes.

The material sequenced was naive CD8+ T cells from PBMCs. This chain joins TRBV27 and TRBJ1-2; 8 bases are shared with TRBD1. This receptor was identified in a man between 18 and 29 years old in good health. Some clones in this sample may be carry-over from other donors' samples. CDR3 in amino acids: CASSPTGAGGYTF. Written as DNA, the CDR3 is TGTGCCAGCAGTCCGACAGGGGCTGGTGGCTACACCTTC.